By sample fraction, the clone carrying this TCR beta chain is medium-sized (0.01 to 0.1%). As yet, its antigen is unknown. This specimen comes from a study of vaccination and CD4 T cells after COVID-19. J was trimmed by 5 bases and V by 2 bases; bases with no gene match: 6. The CDR3 is 14 residues long. Germline V gene data show CDR1 as GTSNPN and CDR2 as SVGIG (reference sequence). The treatment was: roughly 10-day PBMC culture with coronavirus spike peptide pools or control peptides (ViraFEST assay). The Oncomine TCR Beta short-read assay was applied to DNA of cultured CD4+ T cells. TCRdb re-called the PCR reads with MiXCR, one entry per CDR3 protein. The data contain approximately 22,000 distinct CDR3 sequences, approximately 57% of them seen just once; the ten biggest clones take up approximately 12%.

This chain joins TRBV30 and TRBJ2-5, with 9 bases fitting TRBD1. The sequenced sample was CD4+ T cells from blood, cultured in vitro, obtained after SARS-CoV-2 vaccination. This TCR was recovered from a human donor who received a COVID-19 vaccine. The CDR3 spells CAWSPGQGIETQYF. The CDR3 DNA reads TGTGCCTGGAGTCCCGGACAGGGGATTGAGACCCAGTACTTC. Full variable domain (remainder filled in from reference TRBV30 and TRBJ2-5): SQTIHQWPATLVQPVGSPLSLECTVEGTSNPNLYWYRQAAGRGLQLLFYSVGIGQISSEVPQNLSASRPQDRQFILSSKKLLLSDSGFYLCAWSPGQGIETQYFGPGTRLLVL.